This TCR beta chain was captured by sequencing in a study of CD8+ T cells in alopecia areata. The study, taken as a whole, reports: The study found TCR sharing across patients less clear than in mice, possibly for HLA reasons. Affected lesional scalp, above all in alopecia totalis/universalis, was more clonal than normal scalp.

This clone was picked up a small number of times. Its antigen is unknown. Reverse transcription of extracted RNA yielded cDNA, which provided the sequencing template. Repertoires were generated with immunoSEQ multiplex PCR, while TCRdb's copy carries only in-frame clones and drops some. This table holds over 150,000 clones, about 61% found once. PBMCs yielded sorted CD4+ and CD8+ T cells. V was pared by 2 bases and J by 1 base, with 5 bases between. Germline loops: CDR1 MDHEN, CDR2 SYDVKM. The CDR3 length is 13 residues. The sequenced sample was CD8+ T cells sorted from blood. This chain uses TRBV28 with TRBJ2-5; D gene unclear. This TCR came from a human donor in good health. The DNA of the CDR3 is TGTGCCAGCAGTTTAAACAGCCAAGAGACCCAGTACTTC. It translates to CASSLNSQETQYF.